This is a list of T cell receptor beta chains from one sample in a study of OX40 agonist ivuxolimab in advanced cancers. The data were produced by immunoSEQ multiplex PCR, yet TCRdb's version contains in-frame clones alone and is incomplete. The sample shows about 42,000 clones, about 90% of them seen only once. The sequences come from CD4+ or CD8+ T cells sorted from blood, collected in a trial of the OX40 agonist ivuxolimab. These receptors all come from an adult with an advanced solid tumor such as melanoma, head and neck, liver or kidney cancer. Each CDR3 is given with its conserved first and last residue. The D gene is left open where the match is weak. Clone size, where shown, is once, few, many, or a class for clones that have expanded.

clone_size j_call d_call v_call cdr3_length cdr3_nt cdr3_aa
- TRBJ2-2 TRBD1 TRBV5-1 15 TGCGTCGCTAGTACAGGGGCCCTGAACACCGGGGAGCTGTTTTTT CVASTGALNTGELFF
- TRBJ2-6 - TRBV6-6 16 TGTGCCAGCAGTTATCCCCAGGGCTCTGGGGCCAACGTCCTGACTTTC CASSYPQGSGANVLTF
- TRBJ1-4 - TRBV5-6 16 TGTGCCAGCAGCTCGCTACAGGGATCAACTAATGAAAAACTGTTTTTT CASSSLQGSTNEKLFF
- TRBJ2-5 - TRBV25-1 14 TGTGCCAGCAGCGCAGGACAACACCAAGAGACCCAGTACTTC CASSAGQHQETQYF
- TRBJ1-2 - TRBV18 13 TGTGCCAGCTCACCAGAACAGGCTTATGGCTACACCTTC CASSPEQAYGYTF
- TRBJ2-3 TRBD2 TRBV19 14 TGTGCCAGTAGTCGCGGGAGGTACGCAGATACGCAGTATTTT CASSRGRYADTQYF
once TRBJ1-4 - TRBV15 15 TGTGCCACCAGCTCCGGGGGACCCCGTAATGAAAAACTGTTTTTT CATSSGGPRNEKLFF
- TRBJ2-5 TRBD2 TRBV6-1 15 TGTGCCAGCAGTGCCTCTAGCGGGAGTCTGGAGACCCAGTACTTC CASSASSGSLETQYF
- TRBJ1-1 - TRBV14 12 TGTGCCAGCAGCCAGGTAGGGACTAAAGCTTTCTTT CASSQVGTKAFF
- TRBJ2-1 - TRBV27 16 TGTGCCAGCAGTTTATCCCCGGGAGTCCCCTACAATGAGCAGTTCTTC CASSLSPGVPYNEQFF
- TRBJ2-5 - TRBV6-5 14 TGTGCCAGCAGTTACCGGACAGATGCGAAGACCCAGTACTTC CASSYRTDAKTQYF
- TRBJ2-4 - TRBV27 15 TGTGCCAGCAGTTTATCTTCCGGAGCCAAAAACATTCAGTACTTC CASSLSSGAKNIQYF
- TRBJ2-4 TRBD1 TRBV28 16 TGTGCCAGCAGCCTGGATACAGGGGGAGCCAAAAACATTCAGTACTTC CASSLDTGGAKNIQYF
few TRBJ2-5 - TRBV28 13 TGTGCCAGCAGTTGGACAGTTCAAGAGACCCAGTACTTC CASSWTVQETQYF
- TRBJ2-3 - TRBV19 13 TGTGCCAGTACTCCCCCCGGGAAGATAACGCAGTATTTT CASTPPGKITQYF
- TRBJ2-5 - TRBV4-1 15 TGCGCCAGCAGACTAACAGGGCTCCCTAGTGAGACCCAGTACTTC CASRLTGLPSETQYF
- TRBJ2-7 - TRBV2 15 TGTGCCAGCAGATCGCTAGCGCTAAACTCCTACGAGCAGTACTTC CASRSLALNSYEQYF
- TRBJ2-3 - TRBV28 16 TGTGCCAGCAGATCTCAGGGAGTTCCTAGCACAGATACGCAGTATTTT CASRSQGVPSTDTQYF
- TRBJ2-1 TRBD2 TRBV11-3 15 TGTGCCAGCAGCTTAGCTCTAGCGGGAGTAGGGGAGCAGTTCTTC CASSLALAGVGEQFF
- TRBJ2-5 - TRBV10-1 14 TGCGCCAGCAGTGACGGCGGGTGGGAAGAGACCCAGTACTTC CASSDGGWEETQYF
- TRBJ2-2 TRBD2 TRBV5-1 15 TGCGCCAGCAGCGGCGGGACTAGAGACACCGGGGAGCTGTTTTTT CASSGGTRDTGELFF
- TRBJ2-1 - TRBV11-3 16 TGTGCCAGCAGCCTGCAGGTAGCGGCCTCCTACAATGAGCAGTTCTTC CASSLQVAASYNEQFF
- TRBJ2-1 - TRBV21-1 16 TGTGCCAGCAGAACCTGTCCTGACAGCTCCTACAATGAGCAGTTCTTC CASRTCPDSSYNEQFF
once TRBJ2-7 TRBD1 TRBV2 14 TGTGCCAGCAGTACCCGGACAGGGAACGGCGAGCAGTACTTC CASSTRTGNGEQYF
- TRBJ1-4 - TRBV21-1 20 TGTGCCAGCAGCAAAGTTCGGGGCCTCAAACAGGTTCCAACTAATGAAAAACTGTTTTTT CASSKVRGLKQVPTNEKLFF
- TRBJ2-3 - TRBV9 12 TGTGCCAGCAGCGGGCATGGGGATACGCAGTATTTT CASSGHGDTQYF
- TRBJ2-3 TRBD2 TRBV9 18 TGTGCCAGCAGCGTATCAGGGGCTAGCGGGAGTGGAACAGATACGCAGTATTTT CASSVSGASGSGTDTQYF
- TRBJ1-2 - TRBV28 13 TGTGCCAGCAGTTTACTCAGGTACTATGGCTACACCTTC CASSLLRYYGYTF
- TRBJ2-1 - TRBV11-3 13 TGTGCCAGCAGCCATGGGGACCCCAATGAGCAGTTCTTC CASSHGDPNEQFF
- TRBJ2-6 TRBD1 TRBV19 18 TGTGCCAGTAGTATAGTCGGACAGGGGGGCTCTGGGGCCAACGTCCTGACTTTC CASSIVGQGGSGANVLTF
- TRBJ1-5 - TRBV28 14 TGTGCCAGCAGTTTATCGGCAGGGCCGGGGCCCCAGCATTTT CASSLSAGPGPQHF
- TRBJ1-2 - TRBV5-5 14 TGTGCCAGCAGCCCTAGCGTGGGCAGCTATGGCTACACCTTC CASSPSVGSYGYTF
few TRBJ1-4 - TRBV14 14 TGTGCCAGCAGCCAAGGAGCGAGGAGCGAAAAACTGTTTTTT CASSQGARSEKLFF
- TRBJ2-7 TRBD2 TRBV6-5 14 TGTGCCAGCAGCCCCCTAGCGGGAGAAGGCGAGCAGTACTTC CASSPLAGEGEQYF
- TRBJ2-2 - TRBV7-2 14 TGTGCCAGCAGCTTAGCAGACACCACCGGGGAGCTGTTTTTT CASSLADTTGELFF
once TRBJ2-7 - TRBV7-9 16 TGTGCCAGCAGCTTAGCGGACCTCATGGGGGTTGATGAGCAGTACTTC CASSLADLMGVDEQYF
- TRBJ1-5 - TRBV6-1 13 TGTGCCAGCGAGTTGGTTAGCAATCAGCCCCAGCATTTT CASELVSNQPQHF
- TRBJ2-5 - TRBV5-4 15 TGTGCCAGCAGCTTGGCACTAGCCGAACAAGAGACCCAGTACTTC CASSLALAEQETQYF
- TRBJ2-1 TRBD2 TRBV9 15 TGTGCCAGCAGCGTAGGGCTAGCGGGTCAAAATGAGCAGTTCTTC CASSVGLAGQNEQFF
- TRBJ2-1 TRBD2 TRBV19 16 TGTGCCAGTAGTATAGTAGGAGCGGGAATAAACAATGAGCAGTTCTTC CASSIVGAGINNEQFF
- TRBJ2-1 TRBD2 TRBV9 16 TGTGCCAGCAGCTCCGCGGCGGGAGGGCTTGGAAATGAGCAGTTCTTC CASSSAAGGLGNEQFF
- TRBJ2-7 TRBD1 TRBV6-1 14 TGTGCCAGCGGGCCGAGGGACAGGGGCTACGAGCAGTACTTC CASGPRDRGYEQYF
- TRBJ1-1 - TRBV7-9 15 TGTGCCAGCAGCCCCCGCACAGGGTTGGAGACTGAAGCTTTCTTT CASSPRTGLETEAFF
- TRBJ1-5 TRBD1 TRBV19 15 TGTGCCAGTAGTTCGGACAGGGCGGGTAATCAGCCCCAGCATTTT CASSSDRAGNQPQHF
- TRBJ1-4 - TRBV28 12 TGTGCCAGCAGACAGGGAAATGAAAAACTGTTTTTT CASRQGNEKLFF
- TRBJ2-1 - TRBV28 13 TGTGCCAGCAGTTCCGAGAGGGCGAATGAGCAGTTCTTC CASSSERANEQFF
- TRBJ2-7 TRBD2 TRBV5-1 15 TGCGCCAGCAGCTTTCAGACTAGCGGGTCCTACGAGCAGTACTTC CASSFQTSGSYEQYF
- TRBJ1-4 - TRBV5-4 16 TGTGCCAGCAGCTTGGACGGGTTTTCCCCACGTGAAAAACTGTTTTTT CASSLDGFSPREKLFF
- TRBJ2-1 TRBD2 TRBV5-4 14 TGTGCCAGCAGCTTGGGGGGCGGGAGCGATGAGCAGTTCTTC CASSLGGGSDEQFF
- TRBJ2-2 - TRBV7-9 13 TGTGCCAGCAGCTTACTCGGAACCGGGGAGCTGTTTTTT CASSLLGTGELFF
- TRBJ2-7 - TRBV11-2 18 TGTGCCAGCAGCTTAGGACCATCGACAGCCCCTAAGTCCTACGAGCAGTACTTC CASSLGPSTAPKSYEQYF
- TRBJ2-7 - TRBV30 11 TGTGCCTGGACAGTCGCCCACGAGCAGTACTTC CAWTVAHEQYF
- TRBJ2-7 - TRBV18 12 TGTGCCAGCTCACTTATCTCCTACGAGCAGTACTTC CASSLISYEQYF
- TRBJ2-2 - TRBV9 14 TGTGCCAGCAGCGTAGTGGGGAACACCGGGGAGCTGTTTTTT CASSVVGNTGELFF
- TRBJ2-7 - TRBV19 12 TGTGCCAGTACGGCAGGGTCTTCGGAGCAGTACTTC CASTAGSSEQYF
- TRBJ1-1 - TRBV5-1 12 TGCGCCAGCAGCCAAGACGACAGTACAGCTTTCTTT CASSQDDSTAFF
- TRBJ1-1 - TRBV19 13 TGTGCCAGTAGTGCAGGACTGAACACTGAAGCTTTCTTT CASSAGLNTEAFF
- TRBJ2-3 TRBD2 TRBV9 14 TGTGCCAGCACCGAAGCGGGGGGCACAGATACGCAGTATTTT CASTEAGGTDTQYF
- TRBJ1-1 - TRBV27 12 TGTGCCAGCAGTTTCCGGGGTACTGAAGCTTTCTTT CASSFRGTEAFF
- TRBJ1-5 TRBD1 TRBV4-1 14 TGCGCCAGCAGTCAGGGGGGGTCGGGGCAGCCCCAGCATTTT CASSQGGSGQPQHF